The subject of this entry is one T cell receptor (beta chain). Its antigen is as yet unknown. This specimen comes from a study of PD-1 blockade in mismatch repair-deficient tumors. Study at large: Patients had approximately 13 mismatch repair-deficient cancer types, all previously treated and progressing. Study-level results: Rapid post-treatment expansion, then contraction, generally preceding radiologic response, marked tumor-resident clones.

J gave up 3 bases and V 3 bases, and 2 bases lay outside the gene matches. Germline V CDR1 and CDR2: SGHTA, FQGTGA. The CDR3 is 13 amino acids. Method: immunoSEQ multiplex PCR; TCRdb's copy keeps in-frame clones and lacks some. The sample consists of 30,000 to 45,000 clones, 75% to 90% of them appearing once. All patients were mismatch repair deficient, assessed by either PCR or immunohistochemistry. TCR sequencing covered three patients who responded to pembrolizumab. The sequencing used PBMCs, collected roughly 40 weeks after starting pembrolizumab. This receptor was taken from an adult with mismatch repair-deficient cancer. The V call is TRBV7-3, the J call TRBJ2-7, with 7 nucleotides matching TRBD2. For the CDR3, the DNA is TGTGCCAGCAGCTTGAGCGGGGACTACGAGCAGTACTTC. Its translation is CASSLSGDYEQYF.